Listed here are 17 T cell receptor beta chains from one sample, sequenced in a study of blood T cell repertoires in COVID-19. Libraries were prepared by immunoSEQ multiplex PCR; TCRdb keeps only in-frame clonotypes and omits some of them. The top ten hold about 2.3% of the sample, which has 200,000 or so clones, roughly 80% seen once. Source material: peripheral blood. The origin of the receptors is an older woman with acute or convalescent COVID-19.

V usage is TRBV7-2 and J usage is TRBJ1-2; 8 bases line up with TRBD1. There are 14 residues in the CDR3. Trimming removed 5 bases from V and 4 bases from J; junction bases left unmatched: 6. Germline V gene lookup returns CDR1 SGHTA and CDR2 FQGNSA. The CDR3 is CASSAQGGGYGYTF. CDR3 coding DNA: TGTGCCAGCAGCGCACAGGGGGGGGGCTATGGCTACACCTTC.

V and J are TRBV5-1 and TRBJ1-1; D ambiguous. The CDR3 contains 15 residues. Per germline, CDR1 SGHRS and CDR2 YFSETQ. V was clipped by 1 base and J by 1 base, with 11 bases between them. This CDR3 reads CASSLLDNSNTEAFF. CDR3 nucleotide sequence: TGCGCCAGCAGCTTGCTTGACAACTCGAACACTGAAGCTTTCTTT.

There are a few counts of this clone. The chain has TRBV7-8 and TRBJ1-6; D might be TRBD1 (5 bases). The V and J ends lost 2 bases and 9 bases respectively, with 14 bases between them. Germline-derived CDR1 and CDR2 are SGHVS and FQNEAQ. This CDR3 has 15 amino acids. This CDR3 reads CASSLWGRSSSPLHF. CDR3 DNA sequence: TGTGCCAGCAGCTTATGGGGCAGGTCCTCTTCACCCCTCCACTTT. Variable domain in full (rest from reference TRBV7-8 and TRBJ1-6): GAGVSQSPRYKVAKRGQDVALRCDPISGHVSLFWYQQALGQGPEFLTYFQNEAQLDKSGLPSDRFFAERPEGSVSTLKIQRTQQEDSAVYLCASSLWGRSSSPLHFGNGTRLTVT.

The rearrangement joins TRBV10-1 to TRBJ2-7, with 7 positions matching TRBD1. Per germline, CDR1 WNHNN and CDR2 SYGVQD (reference sequence). V lost 6 bases to trimming and J lost 2 bases; unmatched junction nucleotides: 16. The CDR3 has 17 amino acids. The CDR3: CASSFSPRDSRPYEQYF. For the CDR3, the DNA is TGCGCCAGCAGCTTCAGTCCACGGGACAGCCGACCCTACGAGCAGTACTTC.

The genes are TRBV19 and TRBJ1-2; 10 nucleotides match TRBD1. The CDR3 spans 13 residues. Unmatched junction bases numbered 3, after V lost 6 bases and J lost 5 bases. Germline CDR1 reads LNHDA; CDR2 reads SQIVND (reference sequence). The DNA of the CDR3 is TGTGCCAGTAGGACAGGGGGCGCGTATGGCTACACCTTC. Protein sequence: CASRTGGAYGYTF.

The V gene is TRBV7-9, the J gene TRBJ1-1, with D unclear. The CDR3 totals 15 residues. Germline CDR1 is SEHNR and CDR2 is FQNEAQ (reference sequence). V lost 3 bases, J lost 4 bases, and 15 bases lay in between. CDR3 coding DNA: TGTGCCAGCAGCTTCCCCGAAGGACTGATCACTGAAGCTTTCTTT. Residues: CASSFPEGLITEAFF.

The genes are TRBV28 and TRBJ1-2; 11 bases map to TRBD1. The CDR3 contains 14 residues. V was pared by 7 bases and J by 14 bases, with 15 bases of the junction left unmatched. CDR1 is MDHEN, CDR2 SYDVKM, per germline. For the CDR3, the DNA is TGTGCCAGCACCCCCACAAGGACAGGGGGCTTGATTACCTTC. Encoded protein: CASTPTRTGGLITF.

This sequence joins TRBV2 and TRBJ2-1; D may be TRBD1 (6 bases). V dropped 7 bases and J dropped 0 bases, with 7 bases sitting between them. CDR3 length: 13 amino acids. Germline CDR1 reads SNHLY; CDR2 reads FYNNEI. The CDR3 coding sequence is TGTGCCAGCAACAGGGTCTCCTACAATGAGCAGTTCTTC. This gives the protein CASNRVSYNEQFF.

This chain links TRBV6-5 with TRBJ1-2; 7 bases map to TRBD1. The V gene end was trimmed by 6 bases and the J gene end by 4 bases; junction bases not matched to a gene: 11. CDR1 is MNHEY and CDR2 is SVGAGI in the germline V gene. The CDR3 consists of 15 residues. For the CDR3, the DNA is TGTGCCAGCAGGATGGACTCCTCAGGGGGCTATGGCTACACCTTC. This translates into CASRMDSSGGYGYTF.

This chain's CDR3 is CASSQDRGVYEQYF. The CDR3 DNA reads TGCGCCAGCAGCCAAGACAGGGGGGTCTACGAGCAGTACTTC. The chain couples TRBV4-3 to TRBJ2-7; D might be TRBD1 (7 bases). Trimming took 0 bases from V and 3 from J, leaving 9 bases between them. CDR1 is LGHNA and CDR2 is YSLEER in the germline V gene. The CDR3 spans 14 residues.

The V and J genes are TRBV2 and TRBJ1-1; D might be TRBD1 (5 bases). The CDR3 is 16 residues long. The germline V gene encodes CDR1 SNHLY and CDR2 FYNNEI. Between the trimmed V and J ends, which lost 4 bases and 3 bases, there was a span of 18 bases. CDR3 coding DNA: TGTGCCAGCAGTGGGCCGTCCGGGGGACGGCACACTGAAGCTTTCTTT. This sequence encodes CASSGPSGGRHTEAFF.

The chain links TRBV29-1 to TRBJ1-4, with D uncertain. Germline V gene sequence: CDR1 SQVTM, CDR2 ANQGSEA. V was cut by 6 bases and J by 5 bases, with 4 bases left in between. The length of the CDR3 is 10 residues. The CDR3 DNA follows: TGCAGCGTCCTCAATGAAAAACTGTTTTTT. Its protein product is CSVLNEKLFF.

The rearrangement links TRBV6-1 to TRBJ1-1, with 7 bases fitting TRBD1. CDR1 is MNHNS, CDR2 SASEGT, per germline. V dropped 2 bases and J dropped 4; count of bases not matched to a gene: 4. This CDR3 is 14 amino acids long. The CDR3 protein is CASSEYRGGTEAFF. The CDR3 DNA is TGTGCCAGCAGTGAATACAGGGGAGGCACTGAAGCTTTCTTT.

This clone occurred a few times. This rearrangement joins TRBV7-8 to TRBJ1-6, with unresolved D. V was trimmed by 3 bases and J by 7 bases, leaving 16 bases between them. Germline V gene lookup returns CDR1 SGHVS and CDR2 FQNEAQ. This CDR3 is built from 16 residues. CDR3 residues: CASSLRSAYNNSPLHF. CDR3 in DNA: TGTGCCAGCAGCTTGCGGTCCGCATATAACAATTCACCCCTCCACTTT.

The gene calls are TRBV19 and TRBJ1-3; 9 nucleotides align to TRBD1. The CDR3 spans 16 residues. After removal of 3 bases from V and 2 bases from J, the junction contained 5 bases not matched to a gene. Germline V CDR1 and CDR2: LNHDA, SQIVND (reference sequence). DNA for the CDR3: TGTGCCAGTAGTATCCGGGACAGGGTAGCTGGAAACACCATATATTTT. Protein product: CASSIRDRVAGNTIYF.

The gene calls are TRBV5-4 and TRBJ1-2; 10 bases map to TRBD1. CDR3 length: 16 residues. V lost 4 bases, J lost 3 bases, and 9 bases stayed unmatched. Germline CDR1 is SGHNT and CDR2 is YYREEE (reference sequence). The CDR3, as DNA: TGTGCCAGCAGCGAGCAACCGGGACAGGGGCACTATGGCTACACCTTC. Its protein is CASSEQPGQGHYGYTF.

The rearrangement links TRBV3-1 (or the pseudogene TRBV3-2) to TRBJ1-3; 8 bases line up with TRBD1. Losses at the gene ends were 7 bases for V and 4 bases for J; bases not matched to a gene: 15. Germline CDR1 and CDR2: LGHDT and YNNKEL (reference sequence). The length of the CDR3 is 17 residues. The chain's CDR3 is CASTSFGQGGIGNTIYF. CDR3 nucleotides: TGTGCCAGCACCTCTTTCGGACAGGGTGGCATCGGAAACACCATATATTTT.